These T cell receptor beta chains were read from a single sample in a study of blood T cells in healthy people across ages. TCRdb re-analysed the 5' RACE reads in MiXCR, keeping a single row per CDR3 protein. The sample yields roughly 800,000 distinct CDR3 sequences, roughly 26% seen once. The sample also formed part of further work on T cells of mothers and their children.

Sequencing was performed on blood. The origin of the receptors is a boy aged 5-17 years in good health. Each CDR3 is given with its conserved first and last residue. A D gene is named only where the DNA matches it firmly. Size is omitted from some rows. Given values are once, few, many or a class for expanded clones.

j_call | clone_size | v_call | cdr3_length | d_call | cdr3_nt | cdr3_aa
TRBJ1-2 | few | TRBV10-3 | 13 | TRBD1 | TGTGCCATCAGTTCAGACAGGGACTATGGCTACACCTTC | CAISSDRDYGYTF
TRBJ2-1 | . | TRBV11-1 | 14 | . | TGTGCCAGCAGCATAAAGGGGTCCTACAATGAGCAGTTCTTC | CASSIKGSYNEQFF
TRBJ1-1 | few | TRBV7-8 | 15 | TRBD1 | TGTGCCAGCAGCCACCCCGGGACAGGGGTGACTGAAGCTTTCTTT | CASSHPGTGVTEAFF
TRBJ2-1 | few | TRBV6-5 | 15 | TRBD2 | TGTGCCAGCAGTAGAGCGGGGGGGCGGTACAATGAGCAGTTCTTC | CASSRAGGRYNEQFF
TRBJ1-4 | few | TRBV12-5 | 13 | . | TGTGCTAGTGGTTTTCTTCCCAATGAAAAACTGTTTTTT | CASGFLPNEKLFF
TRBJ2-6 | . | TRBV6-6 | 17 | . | TGTGCCAGCAGTCGCCCGGCCAGGGCCTCTGGGGCCAACGTCCTGACTTTC | CASSRPARASGANVLTF
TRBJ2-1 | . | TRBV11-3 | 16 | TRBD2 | TGTGCCAGCAGCTTAGAGGGTAGCGGGGGGACCAATGAGCAGTTCTTC | CASSLEGSGGTNEQFF
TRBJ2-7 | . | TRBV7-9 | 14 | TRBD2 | TGTGCCAGCAGCATACTAGCGGGGGGGTACGAGCAGTACTTC | CASSILAGGYEQYF
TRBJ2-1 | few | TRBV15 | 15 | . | TGTGCCACCAGCAGAGATCCACCGTTTAACAATGAGCAGTTCTTC | CATSRDPPFNNEQFF
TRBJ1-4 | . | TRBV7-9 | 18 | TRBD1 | TGTGCCAGCAGCGCCCAACCAGGGGGCCGCGCAACTAATGAAAAACTGTTTTTT | CASSAQPGGRATNEKLFF
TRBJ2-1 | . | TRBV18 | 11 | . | TGTGCCAGCTCAACCCGGGATGAGCAGTTCTTC | CASSTRDEQFF
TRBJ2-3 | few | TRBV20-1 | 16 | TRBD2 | TGCAGTGCTAGAGGTCTTAGCGGGGGCCGCACAGATACGCAGTATTTT | CSARGLSGGRTDTQYF
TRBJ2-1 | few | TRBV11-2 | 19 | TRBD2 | TGTGCCAGCAGCTTAGGGAGTCTAGCGGGGGTTAGCTCCTACAATGAGCAGTTCTTC | CASSLGSLAGVSSYNEQFF
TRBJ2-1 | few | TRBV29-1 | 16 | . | TGCAGCGTTGAAGATCTTCAGTCTAGCGACTACAATGAGCAGTTCTTC | CSVEDLQSSDYNEQFF
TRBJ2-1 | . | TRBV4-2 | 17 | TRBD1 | TGTGCCAGCAGCCAAGAGGGGCTCGGGACAGGCGGCAATGAGCAGTTCTTC | CASSQEGLGTGGNEQFF
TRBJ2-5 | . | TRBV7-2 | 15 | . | TGTGCCAGCAGCTTTAAGGCCAACGCAGGAGAGACCCAGTACTTC | CASSFKANAGETQYF
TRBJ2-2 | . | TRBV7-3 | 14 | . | TGTGCCAGCAGCCCCGGTCCGGAGGGCGGGGAGCTGTTTTTT | CASSPGPEGGELFF
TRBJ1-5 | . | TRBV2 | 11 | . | TGTGCCAGCAGTCCCGGTGAGCCCCAGCATTTT | CASSPGEPQHF
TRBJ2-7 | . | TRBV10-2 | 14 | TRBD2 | TGCGCCAGCAGTGAAGCTAGCGGGGAGGACGAGCAGTACTTC | CASSEASGEDEQYF
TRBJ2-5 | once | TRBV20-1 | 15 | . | TGCAGTGCTACAGCGACGGGACGGGATCAAGAGACCCAGTACTTC | CSATATGRDQETQYF